The 21 T cell receptor beta chains presented below share a single source sample, sequenced in a study of blood T cell repertoires in COVID-19 (TCRdb year 2020). The method was the immunoSEQ multiplex PCR assay. As stored in TCRdb, this immuneACCESS dataset retains in-frame rearrangements with V and J assigned. A fraction of the clones does not appear; measured against another copy, unresolved V genes explain less than half of the discrepancy, and the remainder lacks a known reason. The sample table lists roughly 60,000 clones, around 83% of them with a count of one. The top ten constitute about 6% of the sample. Material: peripheral blood. The source is a woman in her sixties with acute or convalescent COVID-19.

The chain combines TRBV18 with TRBJ1-4; the D gene is possibly TRBD1 (6 bases). Germline loops: CDR1 KGHSH, CDR2 LQKENI. CDR3 length: 15 residues. The V and J ends lost 2 bases and 3 bases respectively, with 10 bases between them. CDR3 sequence: CASSPRTASNEKLFF. CDR3 DNA: TGTGCCAGCTCACCAAGGACAGCTTCTAATGAAAAACTGTTTTTT.

V is TRBV3-1 (or the pseudogene TRBV3-2) and J is TRBJ2-3; maybe TRBD2 (6 bases). V was shortened by 0 bases and J by 4 bases, with 11 bases between the two germline ends. The germline gives CDR1 LGHDT, CDR2 YNNKEL (reference sequence). CDR3 length: 15 residues. For the CDR3, the DNA is TGTGCCAGCAGCCAAGATCTAGGGAGGTCAGATACGCAGTATTTT. Translating it yields CASSQDLGRSDTQYF.

This clone was detected a few times. The rearrangement links TRBV20-1 to TRBJ1-2; the D gene is possibly TRBD1 (6 bases). V was pared by 7 bases and J by 5 bases, with 11 bases between. Germline CDR1 reads DFQATT; CDR2 reads SNEGSKA (reference sequence). The CDR3 is 11 residues long. The CDR3 coding sequence is TGCAGTGTACGACAGGTTTATGGCTACACCTTC. This gives the protein CSVRQVYGYTF.

The chain carries TRBV19 and TRBJ1-1; 12 bases are shared with TRBD1. The ends lost 5 bases at V and 3 bases at J; junction bases unmatched: 4. CDR3 length equals 15 residues. Germline V gene sequence: CDR1 LNHDA, CDR2 SQIVND (reference sequence). The CDR3 sequence: CASSGDRGRHTEAFF. The CDR3, as DNA: TGTGCCAGTAGTGGGGACAGGGGGCGGCACACTGAAGCTTTCTTT.

The J gene is TRBJ1-5, the V gene TRBV19; TRBD1 is a possible D gene (6 bases). The CDR3 consists of 15 residues. Germline V gene sequence: CDR1 LNHDA, CDR2 SQIVND (reference sequence). Trimming removed 8 bases from V and 7 bases from J, with 21 bases in between. CDR3 sequence (DNA): TGTGCCAGTGCCACCCACAGGGACGGGTACCAGCCCCAGCATTTT. Its protein is CASATHRDGYQPQHF.

The rearrangement joins TRBV7-9 to TRBJ2-7; D is unresolved. The CDR3 extends over 15 amino acids. Trimming cost V 1 base and J 8 bases, with 18 bases left between them. The V gene's germline CDR1 is SEHNR and CDR2 FQNEAQ (reference sequence). CDR3 sequence reads: CASSLGSNRNNQQYF. The CDR3 DNA reads as TGTGCCAGCAGCTTAGGGTCCAACAGAAATAACCAGCAGTACTTC.

The table lists this clone with a few counts. The rearrangement links TRBV6-1 to TRBJ2-3; D is ambiguous. Germline-derived CDR1 and CDR2 are MNHNS and SASEGT. The CDR3 is made up of 15 amino acids. V lost 2 bases and J 3 bases, leaving 12 bases between the germline ends. CDR3 protein: CASSEQQIGTDTQYF. In DNA form, the CDR3 reads TGTGCCAGCAGTGAACAACAGATTGGAACAGATACGCAGTATTTT.

This clone has a handful of counts. CDR3 nucleotide sequence: TGCGCCAGCAGACAGCCACAGCCCCAGCATTTT. Translating gives CASRQPQPQHF. This rearrangement joins TRBV23-1 to TRBJ1-5; D is ambiguous. TRBV23-1 is flagged as an ORF with uncertain function. CDR3 length: 11 residues. Deletions cut 6 bases from V and 7 bases from J, with 7 bases between.

The V and J genes are TRBV30 and TRBJ1-1; 8 bases are shared with TRBD1. Germline V gene lookup returns CDR1 GTSNPN and CDR2 SVGIG (reference sequence). V was pared by 4 bases and J by 1 base, with 2 bases of the junction left unmatched. The CDR3 is made up of 13 amino acids. Written as DNA, the CDR3 is TGTGCCTGGACAGACAGGGGGAACACTGAAGCTTTCTTT. The encoded protein is CAWTDRGNTEAFF.

A single count supports this clone. The V and J genes are TRBV29-1 and TRBJ1-4, with 9 positions matching TRBD1. This CDR3 spans 13 amino acids. V was clipped by 4 bases and J by 8 bases; unmatched bases: 5. CDR1 SQVTM and CDR2 ANQGSEA come from the germline V gene. The chain's CDR3 is CSVGDRAGEKLFF. The CDR3 DNA reads TGCAGCGTTGGGGACAGGGCGGGGGAAAAACTGTTTTTT. The complete variable domain, with remaining parts taken from reference TRBV29-1 and TRBJ1-4, reads SAVISQKPSRDICQRGTSLTIQCQVDSQVTMMFWYRQQPGQSLTLIATANQGSEATYESGFVIDKFPISRPNLTFSTLTVSNMSPEDSSIYLCSVGDRAGEKLFFGSGTQLSVL.

This chain links TRBV5-1 with TRBJ1-3; D not certain. V lost 4 bases and J 4 bases, leaving 15 bases between the germline ends. The CDR3 is 15 residues long. CDR1 and CDR2 (germline): SGHRS, YFSETQ. The CDR3 protein is CASSQAAGSGNTIYF. In nucleotides, the CDR3 is TGCGCCAGCAGCCAGGCCGCGGGGTCCGGAAACACCATATATTTT.

The count of this clone is one. J is TRBJ1-1 and V is TRBV19; the match to TRBD1 covers 9 bases. The CDR3 runs 16 residues. Per the germline V gene, CDR1 is LNHDA and CDR2 is SQIVND (reference sequence). The V segment lost 8 bases and the J segment 1 base; nucleotides outside the gene matches: 11. The CDR3 is CASLRRDRATNTEAFF. CDR3 in DNA: TGTGCCAGTCTCCGCCGGGACAGGGCAACGAACACTGAAGCTTTCTTT.

The chain employs TRBV5-1 and TRBJ1-1, with D tentatively TRBD1 (6 bases). Germline CDR1 and CDR2: SGHRS and YFSETQ. Deletions cut 5 bases from V and 1 base from J, with 12 bases between. The CDR3 sequence is 14 residues long. In DNA, the CDR3 is TGCGCCAGCAGTAGACAGGCCCAGAACACTGAAGCTTTCTTT. This translates into CASSRQAQNTEAFF.

V is TRBV3-1 (or the pseudogene TRBV3-2) and J is TRBJ2-1, with 13 bases lining up with TRBD2. The CDR3 extends over 17 amino acids. CDR1 is LGHDT, CDR2 YNNKEL, per germline (reference sequence). Unmatched junction bases numbered 5, after V lost 4 bases and J lost 2 bases. The CDR3, as DNA: TGTGCCAGCAGCCCCCGACTAGCGGGGGGCCCCTACAATGAGCAGTTCTTC. Protein: CASSPRLAGGPYNEQFF.

The gene calls are TRBV7-6 and TRBJ2-3, with TRBD2 matching 8 bases. CDR1 and CDR2 from the germline V gene are SGHVS and FNYEAQ. This CDR3 has 17 residues. With V trimmed by 2 bases and J by 0 bases, 7 bases remained unmatched. This CDR3 reads CASSLRSGGQSTDTQYF. CDR3 coding DNA: TGTGCCAGCAGCTTAAGAAGCGGGGGTCAAAGCACAGATACGCAGTATTTT.

This clone was observed once. This chain links TRBV6-5 with TRBJ2-3, with D maybe TRBD2 (5 bases). V was clipped by 6 bases and J by 2 bases, with 15 bases between them. This CDR3 contains 15 residues. From germline, CDR1 is MNHEY and CDR2 SVGAGI. In nucleotides, the CDR3 is TGTGCCAGCAGAACGGGGAGCGGAAACACAGATACGCAGTATTTT. Translation gives CASRTGSGNTDTQYF.

The V call is TRBV6-1, the J call TRBJ1-6; weak D call: TRBD1 (5 bases). The germline gives CDR1 MNHNS, CDR2 SASEGT. Trimming cost V 2 bases and J 11 bases, with 13 bases left between them. This CDR3 region has 14 residues. The CDR3 sequence: CASSEWVAGAPLHF. The CDR3 DNA follows: TGTGCCAGCAGTGAATGGGTCGCGGGGGCACCCCTCCACTTT.

This chain joins TRBV3-1 (or the pseudogene TRBV3-2) and TRBJ1-2, with a possible D match to TRBD1 (6 bases). This CDR3 has 14 residues. V lost 0 bases and J 7 bases, leaving 12 bases between the germline ends. The germline V gene encodes CDR1 LGHDT and CDR2 YNNKEL (reference sequence). CDR3 loop: CASSQDWGRGGYTF. The CDR3 DNA is TGTGCCAGCAGCCAAGATTGGGGGCGCGGTGGCTACACCTTC.

As DNA, the CDR3 is TGCGCCAGCGCTAGCGGGGGGAACACCGGGGAGCTGTTTTTT. Its translation is CASASGGNTGELFF. This chain uses TRBV10-2 with TRBJ2-2; 10 bases line up with TRBD2. Germline V gene sequence: CDR1 WSHSY, CDR2 SAAADI. With V trimmed by 8 bases and J by 1 base, 1 base remained unmatched. The CDR3 has 14 amino acids.

The gene calls are TRBV28 and TRBJ1-2, with TRBD1 matching over 7 bases. Germline V lookup: CDR1 MDHEN, CDR2 SYDVKM. The CDR3 runs to 13 residues. V was clipped by 8 bases and J by 6 bases; unmatched bases: 9. CDR3 in DNA: TGTGCCAGCCAGACAGGGCGACCTGATGGCTACACCTTC. It codes for CASQTGRPDGYTF.

The V call is TRBV6-5, the J call TRBJ2-5; weak D call: TRBD1 (6 bases). V lost 4 bases and J lost 3, with 15 bases in between. The CDR3 runs to 15 residues. Looked up from germline, CDR1 is MNHEY and CDR2 is SVGAGI. In DNA, the CDR3 is TGTGCCAGCAGTTTTCTACAGGGTAGGGAAGAGACCCAGTACTTC. This sequence encodes CASSFLQGREETQYF.